This T cell receptor (beta chain) was sequenced for a study of blood T cells in healthy people across ages. Regarding the study as a whole: Researchers deemed the diversity estimates from one million T cells underestimates. More naive CD4+ cells and higher diversity marked long-lived donors relative to aged donors.

V lost 4 bases and J lost 1; bases outside the gene matches: 8. This CDR3 spans 17 amino acids. CDR1 SGDLS and CDR2 YYNGEE come from the germline V gene. The extraction recovered at least 5.5 micrograms of total RNA per sample. This clonotype occurred a few times. Its antigen is currently unknown. It was with a sample-barcoded 5' primer and a J-beta primer mix that a second PCR of about 7 to 12 cycles was run. Every single cDNA molecule received a tag from a template-switch adaptor with 12 random nucleotides. MiXCR, run by TCRdb on the 5' RACE reads, gives a single entry per CDR3 protein. The table shows 350,000 to 450,000 distinct CDR3 sequences, with about 55% occurring only once.

What was sequenced was blood. The source is a man aged 60-69 years in good health. The chain has TRBV9 and TRBJ2-5; TRBD2 matches at 12 bases. The CDR3 DNA sequence: TGTGCCAGCAGCCCATCTCCGGGACTAGCGGGCCAAGAGACCCAGTACTTC. The encoded protein is CASSPSPGLAGQETQYF.